The 32 T cell receptor beta chains in this list originate from one sample, sequenced in a study of neurological immune-mediated disorders. TCRdb analysed the 5' RACE reads with MiXCR anew, one entry per CDR3 protein. The table shows approximately 45,000 distinct CDR3 sequences, with roughly 13% occurring only once. Time point reported: longitudinal time-point 3. Sequencing was performed on PBMCs. The receptors derive from a man aged 30-40 years in good health.

Comment on this clonotype: Germline and junction disagree at one end, which may indicate a read error. The CDR3 protein is CSSSLAGEQYF. The CDR3 bases are TGTTCCAGCAGTTTAGCTGGGGAGCAGTACTTC. J is TRBJ2-7 and V is TRBV12-3 or TRBV12-4, with no clear D. This CDR3 spans 11 amino acids.

This clonotype appeared a few times. Written as DNA, the CDR3 is TGTGCCACGAGACAGGGCTGGCAGCCCCAGCATTTT. Protein sequence: CATRQGWQPQHF. The V call is TRBV19, the J call TRBJ1-5, with 7 bases identical to TRBD1. Looked up from germline, CDR1 is LNHDA and CDR2 is SQIVND (reference sequence). This CDR3 has 12 amino acids. V lost 10 bases, J lost 7 bases, and 7 bases stayed unmatched.

This clonotype was counted many times. The rearrangement links TRBV5-1 to TRBJ2-1, with D hard to call. Germline lookup yields CDR1 SGHRS and CDR2 YFSETQ. The CDR3 contains 14 residues. The ends were cut back, 0 bases at V and 5 bases at J, with 9 bases in the middle. This CDR3 reads CASSLAGSNNEQFF. The CDR3 bases are TGCGCCAGCAGCTTGGCGGGCAGTAACAATGAGCAGTTCTTC.

This clonotype appeared many times. The chain has TRBV20-1 and TRBJ2-3; no firm D call. V was pared by 0 bases and J by 0 bases, with 7 bases between. Looked up from germline, CDR1 is DFQATT and CDR2 is SNEGSKA (reference sequence). CDR3 length equals 14 residues. The CDR3 DNA reads as TGCAGTGCTAGAGATATGGGTAGCACAGATACGCAGTATTTT. Amino acids: CSARDMGSTDTQYF.

In its sample, this clonotype was seen many times. The chain is built from TRBV12-3 or TRBV12-4 and TRBJ1-2; D is possibly TRBD1 (5 bases). The CDR3 loop spans 15 amino acids. V lost 5 bases, J lost 6 bases, and 19 bases lay in between. As DNA, the CDR3 is TGTGCCAGCAGTACCCGGACGGGTGGCAGGGATGGCTACACCTTC. Residues: CASSTRTGGRDGYTF.

This clonotype was recorded a few times. CDR3 in DNA: TGCGCCAGCAGCCTGGACAGGGGTTCTGGAAACACCATATATTTT. Protein product: CASSLDRGSGNTIYF. The chain couples TRBV5-1 to TRBJ1-3; 9 bases agree with TRBD1. Germline CDR1 reads SGHRS; CDR2 reads YFSETQ. Trimming cost V 4 bases and J 1 base; bases outside gene matches: 3. This CDR3 is 15 amino acids long.

This clonotype was seen repeatedly, ten times or more. The chain has TRBV6-1 and TRBJ2-3; weak D call: TRBD2 (7 bases). Trimming shortened V by 8 bases and J by 3 bases, and 24 bases separated the two germline ends. Per the germline V gene, CDR1 is MNHNS and CDR2 is SASEGT. This CDR3 comprises 17 residues. The CDR3 here is CASRRGQGEWGTDTQYF. CDR3 bases: TGTGCCAGCCGGCGGGGGCAGGGCGAATGGGGGACAGATACGCAGTATTTT.

Worth noting for this clonotype: A read error is possible here, since a much larger clone lies one base away. This chain uses TRBV25-1 with TRBJ2-7; TRBD1 agrees at 8 bases. CDR1 and CDR2 from the germline V gene are MGHDK and SYGVNS. V was pared by 0 bases and J by 6 bases, with 7 bases of the junction left unmatched. This CDR3 is 15 amino acids long. The CDR3 spells CASSEYRDRPREQYF. The CDR3 DNA reads TGTGCCAGCAGTGAATATAGGGACAGGCCCCGCGAGCAGTACTTC.

This clonotype was seen just once. The rearrangement links TRBV18 to TRBJ2-6, with 7 positions matching TRBD1. CDR1 is KGHSH, CDR2 LQKENI, per germline. After removal of 6 bases from V and 0 bases from J, the junction contained 11 bases not matched to a gene. The CDR3 covers 18 residues. The DNA for the CDR3 is TGTGCCAGCTCTTTCACCCCGGGACAGACCTCTGGGGCCAACGTCCTGACTTTC. It encodes CASSFTPGQTSGANVLTF.

The chain joins TRBV12-3 or TRBV12-4 to TRBJ2-2, with 8 nucleotides matching TRBD1. The CDR3 spans 15 residues. Unmatched junction bases numbered 4, after V lost 3 bases and J lost 4 bases. The CDR3 DNA reads TGTGCCAGCAGTTTGGGCAGGGGGCTCACCGGGGAGCTGTTTTTT. It specifies CASSLGRGLTGELFF.

This clonotype was detected only a few times. V gene TRBV30 combines with J gene TRBJ2-7; 14 bases line up with TRBD2. From germline, CDR1 is GTSNPN and CDR2 SVGIG (reference sequence). V lost 3 bases and J lost 2; bases outside the gene matches: 3. CDR3 length: 15 amino acids. CDR3 sequence (DNA): TGTGCCTGGAGGGAGGGACTAGCGGGAGCCTACGAGCAGTACTTC. Encoded protein: CAWREGLAGAYEQYF.

This chain links TRBV14 with TRBJ2-1, with D unclear. Germline V gene data show CDR1 as SGHDN and CDR2 as FVKESK. The germline V and J ends were trimmed by 1 base and 9 bases, with 19 bases remaining between them. The CDR3 consists of 16 residues. CDR3 protein: CASSQAFVALNPEQFF. CDR3 sequence (DNA): TGTGCCAGCAGCCAAGCATTTGTGGCCTTGAATCCTGAGCAGTTCTTC.

This clonotype was counted a single time. The chain is built from TRBV7-2 and TRBJ1-4; unclear D gene. The V and J ends lost 9 bases and 11 bases respectively, with 22 bases between them. Per the germline V gene, CDR1 is SGHTA and CDR2 is FQGNSA. This CDR3 has 14 amino acids. The CDR3 reads CASSPRSTVDKLFF. The CDR3 nucleotides are TGTGCCAGTAGCCCCCGAAGCACAGTGGACAAACTGTTTTTT.

This clonotype was seen ten or more times. The V call is TRBV5-1, the J call TRBJ2-5; TRBD2 matches 9 bases. V trimming: 1 base; J trimming: 2 bases; junction bases outside the gene matches: 3. Germline V lookup: CDR1 SGHRS, CDR2 YFSETQ. CDR3 size: 15 residues. The CDR3 loop reads CASSLIAGEQETQYF. The CDR3 nucleotides read TGCGCCAGCAGCTTGATAGCGGGAGAGCAAGAGACCCAGTACTTC.

This clonotype was detected many times. The genes are TRBV12-3 or TRBV12-4 and TRBJ1-1, with a tentative D call TRBD1 (5 bases). The CDR3 is 13 residues long. Trimming left V 8 bases short and J 5 bases short, with 15 bases between. CDR3 sequence reads: CASSQGTWTEAFF. DNA for the CDR3: TGTGCCAGCTCGCAGGGTACGTGGACTGAAGCTTTCTTT.

At least ten counts were recorded for this clonotype. The chain joins TRBV20-1 to TRBJ2-3; unclear D gene. V dropped 0 bases and J dropped 6 bases, with 13 bases sitting between them. Germline-derived CDR1 and CDR2 are DFQATT and SNEGSKA (reference sequence). This CDR3 spans 14 amino acids. The CDR3: CSARDFGVGDTQYF. CDR3 sequence (DNA): TGCAGTGCTAGAGACTTCGGAGTTGGCGATACGCAGTATTTT.

This clonotype was found many times. The chain is built from TRBV20-1 and TRBJ2-7; 8 positions match TRBD2. CDR1 DFQATT and CDR2 SNEGSKA come from the germline V gene (reference sequence). V shed 1 base and J 0 bases; nucleotides not matched to a gene: 8. The CDR3 has 16 amino acids. CDR3 DNA sequence: TGCAGTGCTAGAGCTGCGGGGGGCCAACTCTCCTACGAGCAGTACTTC. The encoded protein is CSARAAGGQLSYEQYF.

This clonotype showed up many times. The chain joins TRBV10-3 to TRBJ2-7; D is uncertain. The germline V gene has CDR1 ENHRY and CDR2 SYGVKD. This CDR3 is built from 12 residues. V was cut by 4 bases and J by 5 bases, with 9 bases left in between. This chain's CDR3 is CAISGTFDEQYF. The CDR3, as DNA: TGTGCCATCAGTGGTACCTTTGACGAGCAGTACTTC.

Ten or more counts support this clonotype. V usage is TRBV12-3 or TRBV12-4 and J usage is TRBJ1-3; D is ambiguous. Trimming took off 4 bases at V and 0 bases at J, with 13 bases between the two ends. The length of the CDR3 is 16 residues. As DNA, the CDR3 is TGTGCCAGCAGTTCGAACATACTCTTCTCTGGAAACACCATATATTTT. It translates to CASSSNILFSGNTIYF.

This clonotype was recorded a few times. The gene calls are TRBV3-1 and TRBJ2-7, with 7 positions matching TRBD2. CDR3 length: 15 amino acids. Germline assignment: CDR1 LGHDT and CDR2 YNNKEL (reference sequence). The junction had 6 bases not matched to a gene; V was cut back by 1 base and J by 3 bases. CDR3 DNA: TGTGCCAGCAGCCAAGGACTAGCCGGGTACTACGAGCAGTACTTC. Protein product: CASSQGLAGYYEQYF.

This clonotype was recorded at least ten times. The gene calls are TRBV5-1 and TRBJ2-3; D possibly corresponds to TRBD1 (5 bases). CDR1 is SGHRS and CDR2 is YFSETQ in the germline V gene. V was cut by 6 bases and J by 5 bases, with 13 bases left in between. The CDR3 totals 13 residues. This chain's CDR3 is CASNIDSQDTQYF. CDR3 in DNA: TGCGCCAGCAATATCGACAGTCAAGATACGCAGTATTTT.

This clonotype was counted many times. The chain is built from TRBV30 and TRBJ1-1; D unclear. Deletions cut 2 bases from V and 0 bases from J, with 4 bases between. The CDR3 covers 12 residues. The germline V gene has CDR1 GTSNPN and CDR2 SVGIG (reference sequence). In DNA, the CDR3 is TGTGCCTGGAGTAAAATGAACACTGAAGCTTTCTTT. It codes for CAWSKMNTEAFF. Together with reference TRBV30 and TRBJ1-1, the CDR3 gives the full variable domain: SQTIHQWPATLVQPVGSPLSLECTVEGTSNPNLYWYRQAAGRGLQLLFYSVGIGQISSEVPQNLSASRPQDRQFILSSKKLLLSDSGFYLCAWSKMNTEAFFGQGTRLTVV.

This clonotype was seen many times. This chain connects TRBV5-1 to TRBJ2-5, with 9 positions matching TRBD1. V lost 0 bases, J lost 5 bases, and 8 bases stayed unmatched. The CDR3 sequence is 16 residues long. Germline V lookup: CDR1 SGHRS, CDR2 YFSETQ. For the CDR3, the DNA is TGCGCCAGCAGCTTGGAGTCGGGACAGGGTGGCGAGACCCAGTACTTC. It encodes CASSLESGQGGETQYF.

Ten or more counts support this clonotype. The chain has TRBV27 and TRBJ2-6; TRBD1 is a possible D gene (5 bases). The CDR3 extends over 16 amino acids. Between the trimmed V and J ends, which lost 7 bases and 4 bases, there was a span of 17 bases. The V gene's germline CDR1 is MNHEY and CDR2 SMNVEV (reference sequence). The CDR3 region has the DNA TGTGCCAGCACAGGGTCCAGGGTTAGGGGGGCCAACGTCCTGACTTTC. Protein: CASTGSRVRGANVLTF. The full variable domain, in which reference TRBV27 and TRBJ2-6 provide the parts outside the CDR3, is EAQVTQNPRYLITVTGKKLTVTCSQNMNHEYMSWYRQDPGLGLRQIYYSMNVEVTDKGDVPEGYKVSRKEKRNFPLILESPSPNQTSLYFCASTGSRVRGANVLTFGAGSRLTVL.

This clonotype was detected ten times or more. The V call is TRBV12-3 or TRBV12-4, the J call TRBJ1-5, with D unclear. V was cut by 3 bases and J by 6 bases, with 15 bases left in between. The CDR3 has 15 residues. The CDR3 protein is CASSFDPGSGQPQHF. The CDR3, as DNA: TGTGCCAGCAGTTTCGACCCGGGGTCGGGTCAGCCCCAGCATTTT.

This clonotype was detected only a few times. This chain links TRBV20-1 with TRBJ2-3; 7 bases agree with TRBD2. This CDR3 is 14 amino acids long. Germline-derived CDR1 and CDR2 are DFQATT and SNEGSKA (reference sequence). After removal of 0 bases from V and 6 bases from J, the junction contained 6 bases not matched to a gene. In DNA form, the CDR3 reads TGCAGTGCTAGAGATCGGACTAGTTTGGATACGCAGTATTTT. It is translated as CSARDRTSLDTQYF.

This clonotype has a count of ten or more. The gene calls are TRBV27 and TRBJ2-3; no clear D. This CDR3 comprises 12 residues. The germline V gene encodes CDR1 MNHEY and CDR2 SMNVEV (reference sequence). The V and J ends lost 10 bases and 4 bases respectively, with 12 bases between them. The CDR3 region is CAIPQSPDTQYF. DNA for the CDR3: TGTGCCATCCCCCAGTCCCCAGATACGCAGTATTTT.

This clonotype was counted at least ten times. The rearrangement joins TRBV7-6 to TRBJ2-7; TRBD2 agrees at 10 bases. Losses at the gene ends were 5 bases for V and 3 bases for J; bases not matched to a gene: 13. Germline CDR1 and CDR2: SGHVS and FNYEAQ. This CDR3 contains 17 residues. Here the CDR3 reads CASSPGSGLAPYYEQYF. The CDR3 DNA is TGTGCCAGCAGCCCCGGTTCGGGACTAGCGCCATACTACGAGCAGTACTTC.

There are a few counts of this clonotype. This chain connects TRBV10-3 to TRBJ2-1; D is unclear. Germline CDR1 reads ENHRY; CDR2 reads SYGVKD. This CDR3 is 14 amino acids long. With 0 bases removed from V and 3 bases from J, the gap between germline ends came to 6 bases. CDR3 sequence (DNA): TGTGCCATCAGTGAGTCTCAGAGCTACAATGAGCAGTTCTTC. Protein sequence: CAISESQSYNEQFF.

This clonotype appeared many times. V and J are TRBV7-6 and TRBJ2-3; 7 bases are shared with TRBD2. V shed 0 bases, J shed 3 bases, and the junction held 6 bases outside the gene matches. CDR1 is SGHVS and CDR2 is FNYEAQ in the germline V gene. The length of the CDR3 is 16 residues. DNA for the CDR3: TGTGCCAGCAGCTTAGCGGCGCGGGAGTCGACAGATACGCAGTATTTT. Protein product: CASSLAARESTDTQYF.

Many counts were recorded for this clonotype. The V gene is TRBV28, the J gene TRBJ2-7, with TRBD1 matching over 7 bases. The trim removed 5 bases at V and 1 base at J, leaving 5 bases unmatched. Germline CDR1 is MDHEN and CDR2 is SYDVKM. The CDR3 consists of 14 residues. CDR3 sequence reads: CASSRPGQSYEQYF. The CDR3 DNA follows: TGTGCCAGCAGTCGGCCGGGACAGTCCTACGAGCAGTACTTC.

This clonotype was recorded many times. The V and J genes are TRBV6-4 and TRBJ2-2; D gene uncertain. Germline CDR1 and CDR2: MRHNA and SNTAGT. V shed 3 bases and J shed 4 bases, with 9 bases lying between them. The CDR3 length is 14 residues. In nucleotides, the CDR3 is TGTGCCAGCAGTGAAGCCTCGAGCACCGGGGAGCTGTTTTTT. It translates to CASSEASSTGELFF.